This T cell receptor (beta chain) emerged from a study of long-term antiretroviral therapy in people with HIV. Study observations and caveats: Clones with expansion before ART led the repertoire at all time points.

CDR3 size: 13 residues. V was cut by 7 bases and J by 2 bases, with 11 bases left in between. Germline V gene data show CDR1 as PRHDT and CDR2 as FYEKMQ (reference sequence). About this clone itself: As yet, its antigen is unknown.

An immunoSEQ assay, version v3.0, was performed at survey level. Assay used: immunoSEQ multiplex PCR; TCRdb lists only in-frame clones, some missing. The table includes some 20,000 clones, 80% to 90% detected once. The receptor was derived from a man younger than 35 with HIV. This chain uses TRBV13 with TRBJ1-2, with D unclear. The sequencing used unsorted PBMCs, collected 2.1 years after starting antiretroviral therapy. The CDR3 protein is CASTRTTNYGYTF. In nucleotides, the CDR3 is TGTGCCAGCACTAGAACAACAAACTATGGCTACACCTTC.